These T cell receptor beta chains were read from a single sample in a study of blood T cell repertoires in COVID-19. TCRdb's copy holds only in-frame clones and misses some; the assay was immunoSEQ multiplex PCR. Of over 150,000 clones in the sample, around 90% were seen once. The sequencing input was PBMCs or T cells enriched from blood (not recorded which). The receptors derive from a woman aged 30 to 39 who had recovered from COVID-19. Each CDR3 is given with its conserved first and last residue. The D gene is left open where the match is weak. Clone size is given for some rows only: seen once, a few or many times, or a class if the clone is expanded.

V	J	size	D	DNA	CDR3
TRBV24-1	TRBJ2-1	-	-	TGTGCCACCAGTGGGGGGGGGCCCTACAATGAGCAGTTCTTC	CATSGGGPYNEQFF
TRBV5-1	TRBJ2-1	-	TRBD1	TGCGCCAGCAGCTTGTTAAAACAGGGGGCTGGCGATGAGCAGTTCTTC	CASSLLKQGAGDEQFF
TRBV4-1	TRBJ2-1	-	-	TGCGCCAGCAGCCAAGTACGGGGTAGGAACAATGAGCAGTTCTTC	CASSQVRGRNNEQFF
TRBV2	TRBJ1-4	-	-	TGTGCCAGCAGTGCAGGGATGACAAATGAAAAACTGTTTTTT	CASSAGMTNEKLFF
TRBV5-5	TRBJ1-6	-	TRBD1	TGTGCCAGCAGCTTGACCCTTGGGACAGGGGATAATTCACCCCTCCACTTT	CASSLTLGTGDNSPLHF
TRBV20-1	TRBJ1-2	-	-	TGCAGTGCTAGTGGGGGAGTCGTCTATGGCTACACCTTC	CSASGGVVYGYTF
TRBV30	TRBJ1-1	once	TRBD1	TGTGCCTGGGCTAGACAGGGGATCTTTGAAGCTTTCTTT	CAWARQGIFEAFF
TRBV25-1	TRBJ2-1	-	TRBD2	TGTGCCAGCAGTGAAAAACGGAGAGCGGGGGGCTACAATGAGCAGTTCTTC	CASSEKRRAGGYNEQFF
TRBV13	TRBJ1-1	-	TRBD1	TGTGCCAGCAGCTCTGGACAGGGTGTCACTGAAGCTTTCTTT	CASSSGQGVTEAFF
TRBV5-1	TRBJ1-6	-	-	TGCGCCAGCACCCAAGGACTGGCCGAAGGTTCACCCCTCCACTTT	CASTQGLAEGSPLHF
TRBV19	TRBJ2-3	-	TRBD1	TGTGCCAGTAGTGACAGGGAATATGATACGCAGTATTTT	CASSDREYDTQYF
TRBV6-4	TRBJ2-7	-	-	TGTGCCAGCAGGCAGGCGGCCGGGGACTACGAGCAGTACTTC	CASRQAAGDYEQYF
TRBV9	TRBJ1-5	once	-	TGTGCCAGCAGCGTAGGCGTCGGAGGTTCTAATCAGCCCCAGCATTTT	CASSVGVGGSNQPQHF
TRBV11-2	TRBJ1-3	-	TRBD1	TGTGCCAGCAGCGGGGGACAGGGTTCGATCACCATATATTTT	CASSGGQGSITIYF
TRBV20-1	TRBJ1-5	-	-	TGCAGTGCTGGTGGGAGAAATCAGCCCCAGCATTTT	CSAGGRNQPQHF
TRBV9	TRBJ1-1	-	-	TGTGCCAGCAGCGTAGGAACAGGGTGGACTGAAGCTTTCTTT	CASSVGTGWTEAFF
TRBV13	TRBJ1-2	-	-	TGTGCCAGCAGCTCCCGACAGGTCTATGGCTACACCTTC	CASSSRQVYGYTF